Presented here are 21 T cell receptor beta chains from one specimen sequenced in a study of blood T cell repertoires in COVID-19. Sequencing used immunoSEQ multiplex PCR; TCRdb keeps in-frame clones, though not all of them. The profile shows around 83,000 clones, more than 85% of them singletons. What was sequenced was peripheral blood. Receptors were obtained from a man between 65 and 85 years old with active or convalescent COVID-19.

The rearrangement uses TRBV28 and TRBJ1-2, with no clear D. Germline V gene lookup returns CDR1 MDHEN and CDR2 SYDVKM. The V gene lost 10 bases and the J gene lost 1 base, with 7 bases spanning the gap. The CDR3 contains 11 residues. CDR3 nucleotide sequence: TGTGCCACAGGCCTTAACTATGGCTACACCTTC. Its translation: CATGLNYGYTF.

The V and J genes are TRBV28 and TRBJ1-1, with D possibly TRBD1 on 5 matching bases. In germline, CDR1 is MDHEN, CDR2 SYDVKM. V lost 5 bases, J lost 0 bases, and 13 bases lay in between. The CDR3 has 15 residues. CDR3 in amino acids: CASSPITGVNTEAFF. DNA of the CDR3: TGTGCCAGCAGTCCAATCACAGGTGTGAACACTGAAGCTTTCTTT.

This chain joins TRBV18 and TRBJ2-3; D gene ambiguous. The CDR3 has 16 amino acids. Germline lookup yields CDR1 KGHSH and CDR2 LQKENI. The germline V and J ends were trimmed by 2 bases and 0 bases, with 12 bases remaining between them. CDR3 sequence: CASSPIPVASTDTQYF. CDR3 coding DNA: TGTGCCAGCTCACCAATCCCAGTAGCTAGCACAGATACGCAGTATTTT.

Only one count was recorded for this clone. The chain is built from TRBV5-1 and TRBJ2-1; tentative D call: TRBD2 (6 bases). CDR1 is SGHRS, CDR2 YFSETQ, per germline. Trimming cost V 0 bases and J 9 bases, with 16 bases left between them. There are 15 residues in the CDR3. The CDR3 coding sequence is TGCGCCAGCAGCTTGGCCTCTCCGACGCGGGGTGAGCAGTTCTTC. Translation: CASSLASPTRGEQFF.

The rearrangement uses TRBV7-9 and TRBJ1-1, with D uncertain. Trimming pared 5 bases from V and 2 bases from J, leaving 12 bases between. This CDR3 comprises 14 residues. From germline, CDR1 is SEHNR and CDR2 FQNEAQ (reference sequence). CDR3 region: CASSRETDNTEAFF. The CDR3 DNA is TGTGCCAGCAGCCGAGAAACAGACAACACTGAAGCTTTCTTT.

This clone appeared a few times. V and J are TRBV3-1 (or the pseudogene TRBV3-2) and TRBJ2-2; D perhaps matches TRBD1 (6 bases). This CDR3 is built from 15 residues. From germline, CDR1 is LGHDT and CDR2 YNNKEL (reference sequence). V was shortened by 8 bases and J by 6 bases, with 19 bases between the two germline ends. CDR3 protein: CASRSSTGSPGELFF. The CDR3, as DNA: TGTGCCAGCCGCTCAAGTACAGGGAGCCCCGGGGAGCTGTTTTTT.

The CDR3 loop reads CASSQEEGQGNTGELFF. Written as DNA, the CDR3 is TGCGCCAGCAGCCAAGAAGAAGGCCAGGGGAACACCGGGGAGCTGTTTTTT. The chain links TRBV4-3 to TRBJ2-2, with a possible D match to TRBD1 (5 bases). Between the trimmed V and J ends, which lost 0 bases and 1 base, there was a span of 12 bases. The CDR3 consists of 17 residues. The germline CDR1 and CDR2 sequences are LGHNA and YSLEER.

V usage is TRBV6-2 or TRBV6-3 and J usage is TRBJ1-1, with D possibly TRBD1 on 6 matching bases. Germline loops: CDR1 MNHEY, CDR2 SVGEGT. Trimming cost V 4 bases and J 1 base, with 13 bases left between them. The CDR3 is made up of 15 amino acids. This CDR3 reads CASSSTGLGNTEAFF. The CDR3 DNA sequence: TGTGCCAGCAGTTCCACAGGGTTGGGGAACACTGAAGCTTTCTTT.

V and J are TRBV4-3 and TRBJ2-7; TRBD1 matches at 8 bases. The germline gives CDR1 LGHNA, CDR2 YSLEER. Germline trimming cut 1 base from V and 4 bases from J; bases unmatched to any gene: 9. This CDR3 region has 16 residues. CDR3 loop: CASSQGLRDRTYEQYF. CDR3 DNA sequence: TGCGCCAGCAGCCAAGGTTTGCGGGACAGGACTTACGAGCAGTACTTC.

This sequence joins TRBV5-6 and TRBJ1-1, with D hard to call. CDR1 is SGHDT, CDR2 YYEEEE, per germline. V shed 2 bases and J shed 3 bases, with 17 bases lying between them. The CDR3 covers 16 residues. The CDR3, as DNA: TGTGCCAGCAGCTTCCAAAGGGAGGCCCCCGACACTGAAGCTTTCTTT. Protein: CASSFQREAPDTEAFF.

V usage is TRBV5-8 and J usage is TRBJ2-7; 10 bases map to TRBD1. V trimming: 4 bases; J trimming: 0 bases; junction bases outside the gene matches: 13. Per the germline V gene, CDR1 is SGHTS and CDR2 is YDEGEE. The CDR3 sequence is 18 residues long. The CDR3 spells CASSPQGTGAKISYEQYF. As DNA, the CDR3 is TGTGCCAGCAGCCCCCAAGGGACAGGGGCTAAAATCTCCTACGAGCAGTACTTC.

The chain recombines TRBV28 with TRBJ1-6; D is uncertain. Looked up from germline, CDR1 is MDHEN and CDR2 is SYDVKM. The CDR3 runs to 12 residues. Trimming stripped 6 bases from V and 12 bases from J, with 12 bases between. CDR3 loop: CASRSVEIPLHF. CDR3 nucleotide sequence: TGTGCCAGCAGATCAGTGGAGATACCCCTCCACTTT.

This rearrangement joins TRBV7-2 to TRBJ1-2; a weak D match, TRBD1 (5 bases). The CDR3 loop spans 13 amino acids. From germline, CDR1 is SGHTA and CDR2 FQGNSA. Between the trimmed V and J ends, which lost 1 base and 6 bases, there was a span of 9 bases. The CDR3 sequence: CASSLGGLDGYTF. The CDR3 DNA reads as TGTGCCAGCAGCTTAGGGGGACTAGATGGCTACACCTTC.

The gene calls are TRBV5-1 and TRBJ2-7; 9 nucleotides match TRBD2. The length of the CDR3 is 15 residues. The ends lost 3 bases at V and 0 bases at J; junction bases unmatched: 4. The germline V gene has CDR1 SGHRS and CDR2 YFSETQ. CDR3 region: CASSSFSGGSYEQYF. The CDR3 region has the DNA TGCGCCAGCAGCTCTTTTAGCGGGGGCTCCTACGAGCAGTACTTC.

This clone was observed a single time. This chain connects TRBV10-3 to TRBJ2-2; the D gene is possibly TRBD2 (5 bases). CDR1 ENHRY and CDR2 SYGVKD come from the germline V gene. This CDR3 is built from 14 residues. CDR3 in amino acids: CASGLAANTGELFF. CDR3 nucleotides: TGTGCTAGTGGACTGGCGGCGAACACCGGGGAGCTGTTTTTT.

The CDR3 is CAGRSEHSNQPQHF. For the CDR3, the DNA is TGTGCCGGTCGGTCGGAGCATAGCAATCAGCCCCAGCATTTT. The chain links TRBV2 to TRBJ1-5; D unresolved. V was shortened by 11 bases and J by 0 bases, with 14 bases between the two germline ends. Germline-derived CDR1 and CDR2 are SNHLY and FYNNEI. This CDR3 spans 14 amino acids.

This chain links TRBV9 with TRBJ1-5, with 10 bases lining up with TRBD1. With V trimmed by 1 base and J by 5 bases, 3 bases remained unmatched. Germline V CDR1 and CDR2: SGDLS, YYNGEE. The CDR3 runs to 15 residues. CDR3 region: CASSVTGTGDQPQHF. The DNA for the CDR3 is TGTGCCAGCAGCGTAACCGGGACAGGGGATCAGCCCCAGCATTTT.

A single count supports this clone. The chain links TRBV4-1 to TRBJ2-1, with 12 bases identical to TRBD2. V was clipped by 5 bases and J by 0 bases; unmatched bases: 5. The CDR3 totals 17 residues. Germline V CDR1 and CDR2: MGHRA, YSYEKL. Written as DNA, the CDR3 is TGCGCCAGCAGCGGGACTAGCGGGTTTAGCTCCTACAATGAGCAGTTCTTC. It is translated as CASSGTSGFSSYNEQFF.

The chain links TRBV7-2 to TRBJ2-5; 8 nucleotides line up with TRBD1. The CDR3 runs to 15 residues. The V gene end was trimmed by 3 bases and the J gene end by 1 base; junction bases not matched to a gene: 4. Germline V gives CDR1 SGHTA, CDR2 FQGNSA. CDR3 nucleotides: TGTGCCAGCAGCTTTAGACAGGGGATCCAAGAGACCCAGTACTTC. As protein: CASSFRQGIQETQYF.

This clone was seen a single time. In DNA, the CDR3 is TGTGCCAGTAGTACCCTTGGCCAGGGAAGAGATGGCTACACCTTC. This gives the protein CASSTLGQGRDGYTF. V usage is TRBV19 and J usage is TRBJ1-2, with TRBD1 as a possible D gene (5 bases). There are 15 residues in the CDR3. Trimming pared 4 bases from V and 6 bases from J, leaving 18 bases between. Per germline, CDR1 LNHDA and CDR2 SQIVND (reference sequence).

The V gene is TRBV7-9, the J gene TRBJ2-3, with 8 bases matching TRBD2. Germline CDR1 is SEHNR and CDR2 is FQNEAQ (reference sequence). This CDR3 region has 16 residues. With 6 bases clipped from V and 4 bases from J, the junction kept 12 bases outside the gene matches. CDR3 DNA: TGTGCCAGCAGTTTCAGCGGGAGTAGCGGGTCAGATACGCAGTATTTT. This codes for CASSFSGSSGSDTQYF.